A single sample gave rise to the 4 T cell receptor beta chains below, sequenced in a study of blood T cell repertoires in COVID-19. The assay was immunoSEQ multiplex PCR, and TCRdb's table has in-frame clones only and misses some. Seen here are approximately 190,000 clones, about 80% observed once, and the top ten hold roughly 7%. What was sequenced was PBMCs or T cells enriched from blood (not recorded which). The receptors derive from a man in his forties or fifties who had recovered from COVID-19.

This chain joins TRBV4-3 and TRBJ2-1, with a weak D call TRBD2 (5 bases). The CDR3 has 16 amino acids. The V end was cut by 0 bases, the J end by 3 bases, with 12 bases between. CDR1 is LGHNA, CDR2 YSLEER, per germline. CDR3 DNA sequence: TGCGCCAGCAGCCAAGAAGCAGGACGGGGCTACAATGAGCAGTTCTTC. It translates to CASSQEAGRGYNEQFF.

The J gene is TRBJ2-7, the V gene TRBV3-1 (or the pseudogene TRBV3-2); TRBD2 might be the D (6 bases). This CDR3 has 13 residues. Trimming cost V 4 bases and J 6 bases, with 13 bases left between them. Germline lookup yields CDR1 LGHDT and CDR2 YNNKEL (reference sequence). CDR3 DNA: TGTGCCAGCAGCCGGGGGGTGAGGTTCGAGCAGTACTTC. Translation gives CASSRGVRFEQYF.

V and J are TRBV18 and TRBJ1-5; 7 bases fit TRBD1. The CDR3 spans 13 residues. With 5 bases clipped from V and 6 bases from J, the junction kept 4 bases outside the gene matches. Germline CDR1 and CDR2: KGHSH and LQKENI. The CDR3 spells CASSTGVVQPQHF. As DNA, the CDR3 is TGTGCCAGCTCAACAGGGGTCGTTCAGCCCCAGCATTTT.

V is TRBV7-8 and J is TRBJ2-1; 10 bases align to TRBD2. In germline, CDR1 is SGHVS, CDR2 FQNEAQ. V gave up 5 bases and J gave up 2 bases; unmatched junction bases: 6. CDR3 size: 16 residues. CDR3 region: CASSPSGGATYNEQFF. The CDR3 coding sequence is TGTGCCAGCAGCCCCAGCGGGGGGGCCACCTACAATGAGCAGTTCTTC. The complete variable domain, with remaining parts taken from reference TRBV7-8 and TRBJ2-1, reads GAGVSQSPRYKVAKRGQDVALRCDPISGHVSLFWYQQALGQGPEFLTYFQNEAQLDKSGLPSDRFFAERPEGSVSTLKIQRTQQEDSAVYLCASSPSGGATYNEQFFGPGTRLTVL.